The rows below give T cell receptor beta chains drawn from one sample of a study of OX40 agonist ivuxolimab in advanced cancers. TCRdb keeps only in-frame clones here, not all; method: immunoSEQ multiplex PCR. Seen here are about 70,000 clones, 81% observed once, and the top ten hold about 5%. Sequenced here: CD4+ or CD8+ T cells sorted from blood, sampled in a trial of the OX40 agonist ivuxolimab. These receptors were taken from an adult with an advanced solid tumor such as melanoma, head and neck, liver or kidney cancer. CDR3s leave out the opening cysteine and the closing phenylalanine or tryptophan. Not every row has a clone size; where given, it reads once, few, many or a size class.

CDR3 protein | clone size | V gene
ASSRTGENTEAF | . | TRBV11-3
ASSEYSRTGTEQF | . | TRBV25-1
ASSFGLAGSNEQF | . | TRBV5-4
AISSGGTDTQY | . | TRBV10-3
ASSLQGGTTGGLLT | few | TRBV5-1
ASSTAGVPYEQY | . | TRBV19
ASYGQGTGNTIY | . | TRBV6-1
ASSIGQGSGTQY | . | TRBV19
AGGNYTEAF | . | TRBV10-3
ASSVPPGQGDGYT | . | TRBV5-5
ASSRTGGSNTEAF | . | TRBV7-9
ASSQETGHGEKLF | . | TRBV4-3
ASSPGGRVGEKLF | . | TRBV9
ASSPGSWDYGYT | . | TRBV11-2
ASSLGGRGTYEQY | . | TRBV5-1
AAYPGQGNTIY | medium-sized | TRBV10-3
ASSRTSGYTDTQY | . | TRBV2
ASSPHMNTEAF | . | TRBV7-2
ASSLEGTDGYT | few | TRBV7-9
ASRGRYQRGETQY | few | TRBV5-1
ASSLPRTVLRNTIY | few | TRBV2
ASSSGIAGNTIY | few | TRBV11-3
ASSQVESDSGANVLT | . | TRBV4-2
ASSLAGTGGFGYT | . | TRBV11-3
SVEVGGMNTEAF | . | TRBV29-1
ASSLGANNEQF | . | TRBV7-3
ASSLPPRIGNNEQF | . | TRBV6-6
ASSSLERQIYNEQF | . | TRBV5-1